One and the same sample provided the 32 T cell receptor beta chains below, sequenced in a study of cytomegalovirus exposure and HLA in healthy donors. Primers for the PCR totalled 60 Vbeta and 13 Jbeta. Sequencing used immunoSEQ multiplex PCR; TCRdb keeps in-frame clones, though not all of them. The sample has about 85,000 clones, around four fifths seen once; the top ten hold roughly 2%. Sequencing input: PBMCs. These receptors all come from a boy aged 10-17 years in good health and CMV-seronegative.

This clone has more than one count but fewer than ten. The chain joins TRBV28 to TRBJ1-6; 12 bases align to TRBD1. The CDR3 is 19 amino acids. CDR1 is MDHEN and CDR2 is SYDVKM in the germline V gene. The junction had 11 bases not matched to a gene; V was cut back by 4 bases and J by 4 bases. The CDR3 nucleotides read TGTGCCAGCAGTTCTCCGGGACAGGGGGCCTTCTTGTATAATTCACCCCTCCACTTT. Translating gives CASSSPGQGAFLYNSPLHF.

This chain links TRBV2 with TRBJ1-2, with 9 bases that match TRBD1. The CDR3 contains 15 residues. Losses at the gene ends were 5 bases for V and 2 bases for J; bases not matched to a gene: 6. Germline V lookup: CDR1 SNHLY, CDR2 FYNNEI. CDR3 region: CASSQGQGANYGYTF. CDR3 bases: TGTGCCAGCAGTCAGGGACAGGGTGCAAACTATGGCTACACCTTC.

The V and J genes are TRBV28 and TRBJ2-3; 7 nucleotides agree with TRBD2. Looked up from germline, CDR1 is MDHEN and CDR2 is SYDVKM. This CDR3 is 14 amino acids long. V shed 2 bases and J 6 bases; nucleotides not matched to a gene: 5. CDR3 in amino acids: CASSLAGAEDTQYF. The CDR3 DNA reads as TGTGCCAGCAGTTTAGCGGGAGCGGAGGATACGCAGTATTTT. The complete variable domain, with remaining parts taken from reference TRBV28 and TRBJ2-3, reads DVKVTQSSRYLVKRTGEKVFLECVQDMDHENMFWYRQDPGLGLRLIYFSYDVKMKEKGDIPEGYSVSREKKERFSLILESASTNQTSMYLCASSLAGAEDTQYFGPGTRLTVL.

CDR3 nucleotides: TGTGCCAGCAGCTACTTGTCTTGGACTAGCGGGGGGGGCACAGATACGCAGTATTTT. Translated, it gives CASSYLSWTSGGGTDTQYF. The rearrangement joins TRBV28 to TRBJ2-3; 15 bases line up with TRBD2. Germline assignment: CDR1 MDHEN and CDR2 SYDVKM. V shed 6 bases and J 1 base; nucleotides not matched to a gene: 11. The CDR3 covers 19 residues.

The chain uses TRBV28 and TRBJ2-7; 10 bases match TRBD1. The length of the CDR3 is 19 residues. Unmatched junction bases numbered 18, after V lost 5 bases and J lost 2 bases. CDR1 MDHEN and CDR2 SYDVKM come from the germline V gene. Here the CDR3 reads CASSTLIGGRTGGTYEQYF. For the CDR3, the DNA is TGTGCCAGCAGTACACTAATTGGGGGTCGGACAGGGGGGACCTACGAGCAGTACTTC.

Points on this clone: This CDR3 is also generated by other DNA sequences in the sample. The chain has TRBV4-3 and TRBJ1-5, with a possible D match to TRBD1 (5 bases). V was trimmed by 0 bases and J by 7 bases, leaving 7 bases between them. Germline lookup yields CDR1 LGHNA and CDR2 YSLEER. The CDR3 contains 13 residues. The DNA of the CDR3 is TGCGCCAGCAGCCAAGATAGGGGCCAGCCCCAGCATTTT. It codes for CASSQDRGQPQHF.

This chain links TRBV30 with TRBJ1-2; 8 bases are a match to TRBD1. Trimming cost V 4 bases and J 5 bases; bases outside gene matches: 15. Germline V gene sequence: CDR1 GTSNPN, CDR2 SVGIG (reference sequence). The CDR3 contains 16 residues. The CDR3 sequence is CAWIRDRRWLQYGYTF. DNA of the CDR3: TGTGCCTGGATTAGGGACAGGCGTTGGCTCCAATATGGCTACACCTTC.

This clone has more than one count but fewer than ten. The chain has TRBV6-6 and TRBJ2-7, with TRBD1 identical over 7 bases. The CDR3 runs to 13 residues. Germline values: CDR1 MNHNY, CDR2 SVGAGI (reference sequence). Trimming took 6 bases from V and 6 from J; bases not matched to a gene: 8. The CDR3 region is CASRSRGSGEQYF. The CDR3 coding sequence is TGTGCCAGCAGGTCCAGGGGGAGCGGCGAGCAGTACTTC.

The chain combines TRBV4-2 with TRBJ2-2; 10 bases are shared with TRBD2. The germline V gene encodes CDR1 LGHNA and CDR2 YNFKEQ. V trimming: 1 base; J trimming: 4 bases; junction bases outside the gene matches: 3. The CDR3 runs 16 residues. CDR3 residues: CASSQASGRATGELFF. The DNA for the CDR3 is TGTGCCAGCAGCCAAGCCAGCGGGAGGGCCACCGGGGAGCTGTTTTTT.

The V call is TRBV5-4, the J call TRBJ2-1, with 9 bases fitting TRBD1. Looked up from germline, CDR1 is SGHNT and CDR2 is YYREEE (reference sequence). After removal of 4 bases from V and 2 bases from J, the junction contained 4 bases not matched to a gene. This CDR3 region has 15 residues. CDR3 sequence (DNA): TGTGCCAGCAGCCGAAACAGGGGGCCCTACAATGAGCAGTTCTTC. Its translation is CASSRNRGPYNEQFF.

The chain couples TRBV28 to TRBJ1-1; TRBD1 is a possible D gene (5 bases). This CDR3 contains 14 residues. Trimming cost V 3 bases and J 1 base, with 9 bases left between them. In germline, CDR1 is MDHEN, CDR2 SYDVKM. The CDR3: CASSFGGSNTEAFF. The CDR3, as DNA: TGTGCCAGCAGTTTCGGGGGTTCGAACACTGAAGCTTTCTTT.

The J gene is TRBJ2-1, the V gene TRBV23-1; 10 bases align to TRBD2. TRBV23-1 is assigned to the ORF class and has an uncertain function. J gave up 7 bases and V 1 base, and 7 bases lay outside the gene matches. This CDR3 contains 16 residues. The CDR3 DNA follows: TGCGCCAGCAGTCAATTCAGCGGGGGGGCGGGGAATGAGCAGTTCTTC. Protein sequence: CASSQFSGGAGNEQFF.

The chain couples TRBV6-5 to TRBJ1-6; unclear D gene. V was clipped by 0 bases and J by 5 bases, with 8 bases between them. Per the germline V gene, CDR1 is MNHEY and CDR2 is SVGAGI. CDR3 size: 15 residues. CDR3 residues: CASSYSNPDNSPLHF. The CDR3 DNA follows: TGTGCCAGCAGTTACTCCAACCCGGATAATTCACCCCTCCACTTT.

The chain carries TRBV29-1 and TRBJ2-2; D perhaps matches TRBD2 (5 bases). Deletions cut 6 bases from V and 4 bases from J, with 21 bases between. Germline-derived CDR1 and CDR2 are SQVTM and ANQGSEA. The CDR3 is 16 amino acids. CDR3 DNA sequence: TGCAGCGTCCCCAGCTCGGACGGAGGCGGCACCGGGGAGCTGTTTTTT. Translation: CSVPSSDGGGTGELFF.

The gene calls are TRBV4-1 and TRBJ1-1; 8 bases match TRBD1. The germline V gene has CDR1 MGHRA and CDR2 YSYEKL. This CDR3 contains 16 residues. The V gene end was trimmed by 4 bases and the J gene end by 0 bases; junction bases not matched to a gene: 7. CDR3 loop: CASSPGGQVMNTEAFF. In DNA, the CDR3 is TGCGCCAGCAGCCCGGGGGGACAGGTGATGAACACTGAAGCTTTCTTT.

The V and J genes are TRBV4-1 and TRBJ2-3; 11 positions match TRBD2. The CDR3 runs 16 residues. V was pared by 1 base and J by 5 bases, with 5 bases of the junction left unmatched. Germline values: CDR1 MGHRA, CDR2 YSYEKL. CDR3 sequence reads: CASSQVLAGEGDTQYF. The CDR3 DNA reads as TGCGCCAGCAGCCAAGTACTAGCGGGAGAAGGAGATACGCAGTATTTT.

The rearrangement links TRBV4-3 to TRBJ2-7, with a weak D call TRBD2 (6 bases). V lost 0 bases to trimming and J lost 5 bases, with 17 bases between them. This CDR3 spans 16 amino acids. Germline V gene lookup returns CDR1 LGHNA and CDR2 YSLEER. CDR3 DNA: TGCGCCAGCAGCCAAGATATGGGAGGTATGTTTGACGAGCAGTACTTC. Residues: CASSQDMGGMFDEQYF.

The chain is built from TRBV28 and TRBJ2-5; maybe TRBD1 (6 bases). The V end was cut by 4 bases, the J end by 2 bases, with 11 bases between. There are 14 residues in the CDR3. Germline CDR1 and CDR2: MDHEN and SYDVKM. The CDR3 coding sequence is TGTGCCAGCAGTTCCCTGACAGGTCAAGAGACCCAGTACTTC. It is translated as CASSSLTGQETQYF. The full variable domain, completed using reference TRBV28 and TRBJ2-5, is DVKVTQSSRYLVKRTGEKVFLECVQDMDHENMFWYRQDPGLGLRLIYFSYDVKMKEKGDIPEGYSVSREKKERFSLILESASTNQTSMYLCASSSLTGQETQYFGPGTRLLVL.

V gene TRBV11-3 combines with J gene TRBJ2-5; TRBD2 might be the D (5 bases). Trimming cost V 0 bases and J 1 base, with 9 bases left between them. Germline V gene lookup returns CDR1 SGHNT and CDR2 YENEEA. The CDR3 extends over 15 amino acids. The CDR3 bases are TGTGCCAGCAGCTTAGATGGAGGTAGCCAAGAGACCCAGTACTTC. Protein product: CASSLDGGSQETQYF.

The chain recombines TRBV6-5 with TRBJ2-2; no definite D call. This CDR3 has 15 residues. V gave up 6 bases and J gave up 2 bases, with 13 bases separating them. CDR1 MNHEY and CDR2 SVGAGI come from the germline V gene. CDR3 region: CASRPSDINTGELFF. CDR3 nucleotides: TGTGCCAGCAGGCCCTCAGATATTAACACCGGGGAGCTGTTTTTT.

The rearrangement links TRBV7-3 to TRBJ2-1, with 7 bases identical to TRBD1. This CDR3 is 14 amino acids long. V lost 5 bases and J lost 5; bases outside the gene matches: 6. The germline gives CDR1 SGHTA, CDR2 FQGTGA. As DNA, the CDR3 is TGTGCCAGCAGCCTCGGACAGGCGAACAATGAGCAGTTCTTC. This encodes CASSLGQANNEQFF.

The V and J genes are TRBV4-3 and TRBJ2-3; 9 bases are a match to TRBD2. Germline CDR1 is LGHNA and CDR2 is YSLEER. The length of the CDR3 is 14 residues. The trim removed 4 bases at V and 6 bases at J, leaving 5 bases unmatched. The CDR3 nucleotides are TGCGCCAGCAGCCGAGGACTAGCGCCGGATACGCAGTATTTT. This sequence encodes CASSRGLAPDTQYF.

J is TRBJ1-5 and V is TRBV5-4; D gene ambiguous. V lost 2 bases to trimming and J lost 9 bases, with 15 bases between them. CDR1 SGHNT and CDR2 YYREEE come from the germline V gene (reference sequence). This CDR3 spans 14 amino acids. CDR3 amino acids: CASSLEGSNGPQHF. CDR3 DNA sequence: TGTGCCAGCAGCTTAGAGGGTTCCAATGGGCCCCAGCATTTT.

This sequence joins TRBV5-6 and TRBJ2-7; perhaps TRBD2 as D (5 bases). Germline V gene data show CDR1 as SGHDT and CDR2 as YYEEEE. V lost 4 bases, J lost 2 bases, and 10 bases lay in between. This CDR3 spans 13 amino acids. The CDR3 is CASSGLKAYEQYF. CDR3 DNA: TGTGCCAGCAGCGGACTCAAGGCCTACGAGCAGTACTTC.

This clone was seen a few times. The CDR3 coding sequence is TGTGCCAGTAGTTTTGGTCAGGCTTACGAGCAGTACTTC. Its protein is CASSFGQAYEQYF. The rearrangement links TRBV19 to TRBJ2-7; D is uncertain. Germline V gives CDR1 LNHDA, CDR2 SQIVND (reference sequence). The CDR3 is 13 residues long. Trimming shortened V by 5 bases and J by 4 bases, and 12 bases separated the two germline ends.

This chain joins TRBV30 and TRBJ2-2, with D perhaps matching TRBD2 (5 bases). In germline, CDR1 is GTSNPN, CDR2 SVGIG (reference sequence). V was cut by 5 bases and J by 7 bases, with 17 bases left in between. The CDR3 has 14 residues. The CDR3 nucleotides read TGTGCCTGGGGGCGAGAGTGGGAGAGCGGGGAGCTGTTTTTT. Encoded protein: CAWGREWESGELFF.

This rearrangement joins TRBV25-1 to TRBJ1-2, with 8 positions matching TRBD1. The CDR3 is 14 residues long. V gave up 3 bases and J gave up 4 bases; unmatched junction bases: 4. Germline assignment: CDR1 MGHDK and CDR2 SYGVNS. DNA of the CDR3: TGTGCCAGCAGTGACGCCAGGGGGCCCTATGGCTACACCTTC. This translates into CASSDARGPYGYTF.

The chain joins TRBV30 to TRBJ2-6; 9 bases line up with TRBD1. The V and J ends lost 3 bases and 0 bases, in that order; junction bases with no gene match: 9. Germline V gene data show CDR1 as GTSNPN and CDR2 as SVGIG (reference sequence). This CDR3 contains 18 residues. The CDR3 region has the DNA TGTGCCTGGAGGTACAACAGGGGGCCGACCTCTGGGGCCAACGTCCTGACTTTC. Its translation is CAWRYNRGPTSGANVLTF.

The CDR3 sequence: CASRLSGYNEQFF. The CDR3 region has the DNA TGTGCCAGCAGACTCAGCGGTTACAATGAGCAGTTCTTC. The chain employs TRBV6-5 and TRBJ2-1; tentatively, D is TRBD2 (5 bases). This CDR3 is built from 13 residues. Germline V CDR1 and CDR2: MNHEY, SVGAGI. V dropped 6 bases and J dropped 4 bases, with 10 bases sitting between them.

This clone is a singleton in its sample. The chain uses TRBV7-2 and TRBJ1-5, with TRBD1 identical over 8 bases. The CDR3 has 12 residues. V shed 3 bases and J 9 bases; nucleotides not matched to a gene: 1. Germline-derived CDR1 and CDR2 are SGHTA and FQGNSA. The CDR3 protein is CASSFDRGPQHF. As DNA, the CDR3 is TGTGCCAGCAGCTTCGACAGGGGGCCCCAGCATTTT. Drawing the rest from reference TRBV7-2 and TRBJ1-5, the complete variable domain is GAGVSQSPSNKVTEKGKDVELRCDPISGHTALYWYRQSLGQGLEFLIYFQGNSAPDKSGLPSDRFSAERTGGSVSTLTIQRTQQEDSAVYLCASSFDRGPQHFGDGTRLSIL.

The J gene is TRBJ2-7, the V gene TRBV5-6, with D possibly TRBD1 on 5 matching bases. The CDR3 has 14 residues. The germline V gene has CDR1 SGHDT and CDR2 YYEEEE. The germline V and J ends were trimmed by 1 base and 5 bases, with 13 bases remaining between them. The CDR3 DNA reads TGTGCCAGCAGCTTGCCCAGGGAATTAGACGAGCAGTACTTC. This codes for CASSLPRELDEQYF.

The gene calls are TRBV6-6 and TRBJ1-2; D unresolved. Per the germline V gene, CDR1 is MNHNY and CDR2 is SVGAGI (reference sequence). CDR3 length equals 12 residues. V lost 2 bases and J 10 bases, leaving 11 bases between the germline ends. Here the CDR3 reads CASSYTADDYTF. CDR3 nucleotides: TGTGCCAGCAGTTACACAGCCGATGACTACACCTTC.